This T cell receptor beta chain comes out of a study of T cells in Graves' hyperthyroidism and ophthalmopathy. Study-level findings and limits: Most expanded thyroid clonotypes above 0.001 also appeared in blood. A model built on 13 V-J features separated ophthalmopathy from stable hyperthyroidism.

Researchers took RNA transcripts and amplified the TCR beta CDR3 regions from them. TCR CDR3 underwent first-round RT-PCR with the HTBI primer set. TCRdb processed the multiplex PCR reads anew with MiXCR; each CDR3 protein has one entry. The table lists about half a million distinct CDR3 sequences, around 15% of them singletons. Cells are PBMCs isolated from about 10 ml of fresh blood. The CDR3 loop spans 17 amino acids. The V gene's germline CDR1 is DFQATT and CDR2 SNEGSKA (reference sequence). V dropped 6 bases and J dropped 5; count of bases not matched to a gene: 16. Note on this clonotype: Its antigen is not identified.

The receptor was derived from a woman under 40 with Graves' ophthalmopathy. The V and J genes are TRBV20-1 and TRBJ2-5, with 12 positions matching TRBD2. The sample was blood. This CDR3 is CSALTHTLAGGVETQYF. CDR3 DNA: TGCAGTGCCTTAACCCATACCCTAGCGGGAGGGGTTGAGACCCAGTACTTC.